This entry lists 6 T cell receptor beta chains sequenced from one sample in a study of T cell repertoires in cytomegalovirus infection. Each CDR3 protein gets one entry after TCRdb re-called the reads with MiXCR. Of just under 300,000 distinct CDR3 sequences in the sample, 9.6% were seen once. Specimen: PBMCs. These receptors all come from a human donor in good health (CMV status not recorded). Some clones in this sample may be carry-over from other donors' samples.

The chain uses TRBV6-4 and TRBJ2-3; the match to TRBD2 covers 7 bases. This CDR3 is built from 15 residues. Unmatched junction bases numbered 4, after V lost 2 bases and J lost 2 bases. The germline gives CDR1 MRHNA, CDR2 SNTAGT. This CDR3 reads CASSDTGGITDTQYF. The CDR3 DNA is TGTGCCAGCAGTGACACGGGAGGAATCACAGATACGCAGTATTTT.

In this sample, this clonotype turned up many times. DNA of the CDR3: TGTGCCAGCAGCCAAGTTCCTGGACAGGGGAGCGCAGATACGCAGTATTTT. Translation gives CASSQVPGQGSADTQYF. The rearrangement joins TRBV4-2 to TRBJ2-3; 9 bases align to TRBD1. CDR3 length equals 17 residues. Germline-derived CDR1 and CDR2 are LGHNA and YNFKEQ. Germline trimming cut 1 base from V and 4 bases from J; bases unmatched to any gene: 9.

In its sample, this clonotype was seen many times. The rearrangement joins TRBV6-5 to TRBJ1-2; a weak D match, TRBD1 (5 bases). V lost 2 bases and J lost 5, with 15 bases in between. This CDR3 is built from 15 residues. Per the germline V gene, CDR1 is MNHEY and CDR2 is SVGAGI. CDR3 protein: CASSYALPTAYGYTF. In DNA, the CDR3 is TGTGCCAGCAGTTACGCCCTACCGACAGCTTATGGCTACACCTTC.

The gene calls are TRBV15 and TRBJ2-3; 9 bases match TRBD2. After removal of 0 bases from V and 4 bases from J, the junction contained 2 bases not matched to a gene. The CDR3 spans 15 residues. The germline V gene has CDR1 LNHNV and CDR2 YYDKDF (reference sequence). The CDR3 coding sequence is TGTGCCACCAGCAGAGATCGCGGGGGGGCAGATACGCAGTATTTT. Translating it yields CATSRDRGGADTQYF.

This clonotype was counted many times. The J gene is TRBJ2-1, the V gene TRBV28, with 10 bases lining up with TRBD2. The germline gives CDR1 MDHEN, CDR2 SYDVKM. This CDR3 contains 15 residues. Unmatched junction bases numbered 15, after V lost 5 bases and J lost 14 bases. The CDR3 loop reads CASSPQRGGGILEFF. In DNA, the CDR3 is TGTGCCAGCAGTCCCCAGCGGGGGGGCGGGATTTTGGAGTTCTTC.

There are many counts of this clonotype. The rearrangement uses TRBV20-1 and TRBJ2-7; possible D gene TRBD2, 5 bases. The germline V and J ends were trimmed by 3 bases and 4 bases, with 22 bases remaining between them. The germline gives CDR1 DFQATT, CDR2 SNEGSKA (reference sequence). The CDR3 has 16 amino acids. Here the CDR3 reads CSARAPLGSSGYEQYV. The CDR3 nucleotides are TGCAGTGCTAGGGCCCCCCTGGGCAGCTCGGGGTACGAGCAGTACGTC.